This TCR beta chain stems from a study of Tregs in tolerant kidney transplant recipients. Study-wide context: Recipients received nonmyeloablative bone marrow transplants from related graft donors, with transient mixed chimerism. Study-wide results and caveats: Nucleotide sequences could not be compared across some patients' samples due to primer changes. Findings come from small patient numbers and require larger validation.

Sequencing was performed with immunoSEQ multiplex PCR; in TCRdb, only in-frame clones are kept and a portion is missing. Its table records 25,000 to 35,000 clones. For this clone: Its target is unknown.

Unstimulated Tregs (CD4+CD25+CD127-) and CD4+CD25- non-Tregs were sorted from PBMCs. Material: CD8+ T cells from blood, obtained before the transplant. The sequence derives from a human donor who received a combined kidney and bone marrow transplant.

The CDR3 loop reads CASSPREASYEQYF. CDR3 DNA (partial): TGTGCCAGCAGCCCCCGCGAAGCCTCCTACGAG. V usage is TRBV11-2 and J usage is TRBJ2-7; D is unclear. The observed sequence ends 3 residues before the CDR3 terminus, with the missing tail filled in from the germline J gene. CDR3 size: 14 residues. The V and J ends lost 5 bases and 0 bases respectively, with 11 bases between them. Germline loops: CDR1 SGHAT, CDR2 FQNNGV.